This T cell receptor beta chain is drawn from a study of blood T cell repertoires in COVID-19. Study context: T cells, B-cell-depleted T cells, or PBMCs provided the cDNA or gDNA that served as material.

Those enrolled, adults aged roughly 18 to 89 years, came from some 25 US areas. Each participant's cohort was designated according to participant-reported clinical history. Sequencing used immunoSEQ multiplex PCR; TCRdb keeps in-frame clones, though not all of them. The data contain 140,000 to 150,000 clones, more than 75% of them seen just once; the ten biggest clones take up around 10%. Germline V gives CDR1 MDHEN, CDR2 SYDVKM. CDR3 length: 14 residues. Trimming took 6 bases from V and 5 from J; bases not matched to a gene: 5. The sample consisted of PBMCs or T cells enriched from blood (not recorded which). This chain uses TRBV28 with TRBJ2-1; 9 nucleotides line up with TRBD2. This receptor was taken from a man between 60 and 75 years old who had recovered from COVID-19. CDR3 DNA sequence: TGTGCCAGCAGCAGGGGACTAGCTCACAATGAGCAGTTCTTC. The encoded protein is CASSRGLAHNEQFF. Supplemented by reference TRBV28 and TRBJ2-1, the full variable domain reads DVKVTQSSRYLVKRTGEKVFLECVQDMDHENMFWYRQDPGLGLRLIYFSYDVKMKEKGDIPEGYSVSREKKERFSLILESASTNQTSMYLCASSRGLAHNEQFFGPGTRLTVL.